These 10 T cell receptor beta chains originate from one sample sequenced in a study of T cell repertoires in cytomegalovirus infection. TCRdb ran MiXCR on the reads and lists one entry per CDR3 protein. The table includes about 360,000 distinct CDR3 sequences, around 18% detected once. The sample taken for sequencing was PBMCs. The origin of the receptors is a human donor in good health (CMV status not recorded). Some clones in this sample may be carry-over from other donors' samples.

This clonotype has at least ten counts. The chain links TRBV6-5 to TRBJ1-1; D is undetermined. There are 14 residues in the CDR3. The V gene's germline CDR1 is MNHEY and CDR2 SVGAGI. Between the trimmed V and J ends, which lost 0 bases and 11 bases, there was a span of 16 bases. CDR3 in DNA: TGTGCCAGCAGTTACTCGGTGAGGGTAAATATGGCTTTCTTT. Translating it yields CASSYSVRVNMAFF.

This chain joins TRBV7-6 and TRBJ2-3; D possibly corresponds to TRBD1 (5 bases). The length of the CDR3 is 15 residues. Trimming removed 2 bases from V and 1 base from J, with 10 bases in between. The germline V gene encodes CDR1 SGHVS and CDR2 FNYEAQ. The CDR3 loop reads CASSLIREGTDTQYF. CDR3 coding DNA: TGTGCCAGCAGCTTAATCAGGGAAGGCACAGATACGCAGTATTTT. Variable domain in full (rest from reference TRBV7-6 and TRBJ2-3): GAGVSQSPRYKVTKRGQDVALRCDPISGHVSLYWYRQALGQGPEFLTYFNYEAQQDKSGLPNDRFSAERPEGSISTLTIQRTEQRDSAMYRCASSLIREGTDTQYFGPGTRLTVL.

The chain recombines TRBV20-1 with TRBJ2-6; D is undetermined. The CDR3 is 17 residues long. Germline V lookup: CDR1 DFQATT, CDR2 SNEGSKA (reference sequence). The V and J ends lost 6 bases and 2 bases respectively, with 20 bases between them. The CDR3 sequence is CSAEQLGGRAGANVLTF. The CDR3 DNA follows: TGCAGTGCAGAGCAGCTGGGCGGACGGGCTGGGGCCAACGTCCTGACTTTC.

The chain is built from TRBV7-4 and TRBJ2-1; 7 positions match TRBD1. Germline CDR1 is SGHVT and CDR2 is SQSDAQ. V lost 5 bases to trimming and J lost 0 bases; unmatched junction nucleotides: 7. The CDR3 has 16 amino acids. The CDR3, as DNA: TGTGCCAGCAGCAATAACAGGGGACACTCCTACAATGAGCAGTTCTTC. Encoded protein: CASSNNRGHSYNEQFF.

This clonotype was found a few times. DNA for the CDR3: TGCGCCAGCAGCTTGAGGGCCTCGGAAGATACGCAGTATTTT. It yields the protein CASSLRASEDTQYF. V is TRBV5-1 and J is TRBJ2-3; D remains unclear. The CDR3 is made up of 14 amino acids. Germline CDR1 reads SGHRS; CDR2 reads YFSETQ. V lost 1 base and J lost 5, with 11 bases in between.

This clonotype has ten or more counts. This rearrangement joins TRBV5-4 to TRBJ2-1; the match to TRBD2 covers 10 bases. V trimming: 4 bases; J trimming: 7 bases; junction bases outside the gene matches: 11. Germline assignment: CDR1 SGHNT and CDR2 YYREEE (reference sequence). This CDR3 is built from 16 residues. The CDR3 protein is CASSTSSGRAMNEQFF. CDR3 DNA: TGTGCCAGCAGCACTTCAAGCGGGAGGGCTATGAATGAGCAGTTCTTC. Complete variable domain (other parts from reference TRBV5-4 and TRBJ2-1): ETGVTQSPTHLIKTRGQQVTLRCSSQSGHNTVSWYQQALGQGPQFIFQYYREEENGRGNFPPRFSGLQFPNYSSELNVNALELDDSALYLCASSTSSGRAMNEQFFGPGTRLTVL.

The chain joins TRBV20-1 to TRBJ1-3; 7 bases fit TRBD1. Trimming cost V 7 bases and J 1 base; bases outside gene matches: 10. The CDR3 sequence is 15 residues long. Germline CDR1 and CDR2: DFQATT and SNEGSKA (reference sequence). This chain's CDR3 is CSVPNRGQSGNTIYF. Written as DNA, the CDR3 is TGCAGTGTTCCCAATCGGGGACAGTCTGGAAACACCATATATTTT.

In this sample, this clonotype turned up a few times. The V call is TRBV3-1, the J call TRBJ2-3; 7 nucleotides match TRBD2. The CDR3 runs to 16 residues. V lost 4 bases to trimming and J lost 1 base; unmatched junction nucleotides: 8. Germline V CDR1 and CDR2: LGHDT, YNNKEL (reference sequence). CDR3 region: CASSLATSARTDTQYF. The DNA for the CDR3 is TGTGCCAGCAGCCTCGCAACTAGCGCCCGCACAGATACGCAGTATTTT.

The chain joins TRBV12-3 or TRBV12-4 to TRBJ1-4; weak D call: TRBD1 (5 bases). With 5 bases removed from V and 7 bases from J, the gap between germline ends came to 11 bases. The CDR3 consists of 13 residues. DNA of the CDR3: TGTGCCAGCAGTATGGGGGAAGGTGAAAAACTGTTTTTT. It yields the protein CASSMGEGEKLFF.

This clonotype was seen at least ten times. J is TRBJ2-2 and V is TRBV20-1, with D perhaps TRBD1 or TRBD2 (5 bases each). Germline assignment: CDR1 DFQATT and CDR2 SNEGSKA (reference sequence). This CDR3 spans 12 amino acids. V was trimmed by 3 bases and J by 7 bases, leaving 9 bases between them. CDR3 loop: CSASMGVGELFF. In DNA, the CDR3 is TGCAGTGCTAGTATGGGGGTCGGGGAGCTGTTTTTT.